These T cell receptor beta chains were read from a single sample in a study of shared T cell receptors in the human thymus. The protocol was immunoSEQ multiplex PCR, while the TCRdb copy is restricted to in-frame clones and leaves out a portion. The table shows 650,000 to 950,000 clones, with roughly 85% occurring only once. The same data also went into a second study, on human thymus T cells.

Sequencing was done on a sample of thymocytes. These receptors originate from a girl younger than two with a congenital heart defect. The CDR3 runs from the conserved cysteine through the conserved F or W. A D gene is named only where the DNA matches it firmly. Not every row has a clone size; where given, it reads once, few, many or a size class.

v_gene: TRBV19; d_gene: TRBD1; abundance: NA; j_gene: TRBJ1-5; CDR3nt: TGTGCCAGTAGTACAACGGGACAGGGCAATCAGCCCCAGCATTTT; CDR3aa: CASSTTGQGNQPQHF
v_gene: TRBV19; d_gene: NA; abundance: NA; j_gene: TRBJ1-4; CDR3nt: TGTGCCAGTAGTCCTCCTAGAGTCGGAGCAGACGAAAAACTGTTTTTT; CDR3aa: CASSPPRVGADEKLFF
v_gene: TRBV6-5; d_gene: NA; abundance: NA; j_gene: TRBJ1-1; CDR3nt: TGTGCCAGCAGACCACTATCCCTGAACACTGAAGCTTTCTTT; CDR3aa: CASRPLSLNTEAFF
v_gene: TRBV5-6; d_gene: NA; abundance: few; j_gene: TRBJ2-5; CDR3nt: TGTGCCAGCAGCAACGGGGGTCAAGAGACCCAGTACTTC; CDR3aa: CASSNGGQETQYF
v_gene: TRBV9; d_gene: TRBD1; abundance: NA; j_gene: TRBJ1-2; CDR3nt: TGTGCCAGCAGCGTAGAAAGTCCAGGGGGCAACTATGGCTACACCTTC; CDR3aa: CASSVESPGGNYGYTF
v_gene: TRBV2; d_gene: TRBD1; abundance: NA; j_gene: TRBJ1-1; CDR3nt: TGTGCCAGCAGTTGGGGGCAGGGGGTAGACATGAACACTGAAGCTTTCTTT; CDR3aa: CASSWGQGVDMNTEAFF
v_gene: TRBV9; d_gene: TRBD2; abundance: NA; j_gene: TRBJ2-2; CDR3nt: TGTGCCAGCAGCGTTGGGACTAGCGGGGGAAGGAACACCGGGGAGCTGTTTTTT; CDR3aa: CASSVGTSGGRNTGELFF
v_gene: TRBV25-1; d_gene: TRBD2; abundance: NA; j_gene: TRBJ2-3; CDR3nt: TGTGCCAGCGGCCCTAGCGGGGGTCGCACAGATACGCAGTATTTT; CDR3aa: CASGPSGGRTDTQYF
v_gene: TRBV5-1; d_gene: TRBD1; abundance: NA; j_gene: TRBJ1-2; CDR3nt: TGCGCCAGCAGGAGGACAGGGGACGGCTACACCTTC; CDR3aa: CASRRTGDGYTF
v_gene: TRBV7-6; d_gene: NA; abundance: NA; j_gene: TRBJ2-6; CDR3nt: TGTGCCAGCAGCCCGTGGGCGGGTAGCTCTGGGGCCAACGTCCTGACTTTC; CDR3aa: CASSPWAGSSGANVLTF
v_gene: TRBV9; d_gene: NA; abundance: NA; j_gene: TRBJ2-1; CDR3nt: TGTGCCAGCAGCATTCGGGACTCCCCCTCCTACAATGAGCAGTTCTTC; CDR3aa: CASSIRDSPSYNEQFF
v_gene: TRBV5-6; d_gene: NA; abundance: NA; j_gene: TRBJ1-1; CDR3nt: TGTGCCAGCAGCCTCCGGGAGGCTCGCACCACTGAAGCTTTCTTT; CDR3aa: CASSLREARTTEAFF
v_gene: TRBV11-2; d_gene: TRBD2; abundance: NA; j_gene: TRBJ2-6; CDR3nt: TGTGCCAGCAGCTTAGGCTCGATCGCGGGGGGGCTTGGGGCCAACGTCCTGACTTTC; CDR3aa: CASSLGSIAGGLGANVLTF
v_gene: TRBV5-1; d_gene: TRBD1; abundance: few; j_gene: TRBJ1-1; CDR3nt: TGCGCCAGCAGCCTACACCGACAGGGGAGAACTGAAGCTTTCTTT; CDR3aa: CASSLHRQGRTEAFF
v_gene: TRBV9; d_gene: NA; abundance: once; j_gene: TRBJ1-2; CDR3nt: TGTGCCAGCAGCGTATGGGGAGGGCGGTGGGGCTACACCTTC; CDR3aa: CASSVWGGRWGYTF
v_gene: TRBV15; d_gene: NA; abundance: NA; j_gene: TRBJ2-2; CDR3nt: TGTGCCACCAGCAGAGTACCTGCACAGGTAGTCGCCGGGGAGCTGTTTTTT; CDR3aa: CATSRVPAQVVAGELFF
v_gene: TRBV19; d_gene: TRBD2; abundance: once; j_gene: TRBJ2-1; CDR3nt: TGTGCCAGTAGTATAGAAGGGGGACTAGCGGGAAACAATGAGCAGTTCTTC; CDR3aa: CASSIEGGLAGNNEQFF
v_gene: TRBV19; d_gene: NA; abundance: NA; j_gene: TRBJ2-7; CDR3nt: TGTGCCAGTAGTATCTTACCTGGACAGCCCTACGAGCAGTACTTC; CDR3aa: CASSILPGQPYEQYF
v_gene: TRBV5-1; d_gene: NA; abundance: NA; j_gene: TRBJ2-3; CDR3nt: TGCGCCAGCAGCCCCAACAGGTGGGGCCTTGCTTTCCTTAGCACAGATACGCAGTATTTT; CDR3aa: CASSPNRWGLAFLSTDTQYF
v_gene: TRBV14; d_gene: NA; abundance: once; j_gene: TRBJ1-4; CDR3nt: TGTGCCAGCAACGCCAAGATGAAGACTGGAAGCGCATTTAATGAAAAACTGTTTTTT; CDR3aa: CASNAKMKTGSAFNEKLFF
v_gene: TRBV9; d_gene: TRBD1; abundance: NA; j_gene: TRBJ2-5; CDR3nt: TGTGCCAGCAGACCGGGACAGAGAGAACAAGAGACCCAGTACTTC; CDR3aa: CASRPGQREQETQYF
v_gene: TRBV6-1; d_gene: TRBD1; abundance: few; j_gene: TRBJ1-1; CDR3nt: TGTGCCAGCAGTGAACAAGGGGGCAGCACTGAAGCTTTCTTT; CDR3aa: CASSEQGGSTEAFF
v_gene: TRBV14; d_gene: TRBD1; abundance: NA; j_gene: TRBJ2-3; CDR3nt: TGTGCCAGCAGCCGCATAGGACAGGACACGAGCACAGATACGCAGTATTTT; CDR3aa: CASSRIGQDTSTDTQYF
v_gene: TRBV5-4; d_gene: TRBD1; abundance: NA; j_gene: TRBJ1-3; CDR3nt: TGTGCCAGCAGCTTAGCCGAACAGGGGGGAAACACCATATATTTT; CDR3aa: CASSLAEQGGNTIYF
v_gene: TRBV4-2; d_gene: NA; abundance: once; j_gene: TRBJ2-3; CDR3nt: TGTGCCAGCAGCCTAGGGGAAGGTTATACCCCCACAGATACGCAGTATTTT; CDR3aa: CASSLGEGYTPTDTQYF
v_gene: TRBV5-1; d_gene: NA; abundance: NA; j_gene: TRBJ2-3; CDR3nt: TGCGCCAGCGCTTCACCACAGTCAGGGGGGTCTAGCACAGATACGCAGTATTTT; CDR3aa: CASASPQSGGSSTDTQYF
v_gene: TRBV7-9; d_gene: TRBD1; abundance: NA; j_gene: TRBJ2-5; CDR3nt: TGTGCCAGCAGCCTACCTCGGGACAGGGGGAATCTGTACCAAGAGACCCAGTACTTC; CDR3aa: CASSLPRDRGNLYQETQYF
v_gene: TRBV6-1; d_gene: TRBD2; abundance: NA; j_gene: TRBJ2-1; CDR3nt: TGTGCCAGCAGTGAATCGCAAGGAGCGGGGGGGCATAGGGCCCGCAATGAGCAGTTCTTC; CDR3aa: CASSESQGAGGHRARNEQFF
v_gene: TRBV9; d_gene: TRBD2; abundance: NA; j_gene: TRBJ2-7; CDR3nt: TGTGCCAGCAGCTCCGGGACTAGCGGGGCCACCTACGAGCAGTACTTC; CDR3aa: CASSSGTSGATYEQYF
v_gene: TRBV2; d_gene: NA; abundance: NA; j_gene: TRBJ1-5; CDR3nt: TGTGCCAGCTCCATCATTAGAGCTAATCAGCCCCAGCATTTT; CDR3aa: CASSIIRANQPQHF
v_gene: TRBV6-5; d_gene: TRBD2; abundance: NA; j_gene: TRBJ2-3; CDR3nt: TGTGCCAGCAGAGCGGGGGGGTTGGATACGCAGTATTTT; CDR3aa: CASRAGGLDTQYF
v_gene: TRBV4-1; d_gene: NA; abundance: NA; j_gene: TRBJ1-2; CDR3nt: TGCGCCAGCAGCCAAGATCTAAGAATGGATGGCTACACCTTC; CDR3aa: CASSQDLRMDGYTF
v_gene: TRBV6-1; d_gene: TRBD1; abundance: NA; j_gene: TRBJ1-1; CDR3nt: TGTGCCAGCAGGGGGGACAGCACTGAAGCTTTCTTT; CDR3aa: CASRGDSTEAFF
v_gene: TRBV4-1; d_gene: TRBD1; abundance: NA; j_gene: TRBJ1-6; CDR3nt: TGCGCCAGCAGCCAAGATTCCCGGGACAGCGGGGGTTCACCCCTCCACTTT; CDR3aa: CASSQDSRDSGGSPLHF
v_gene: TRBV12-5; d_gene: NA; abundance: NA; j_gene: TRBJ2-7; CDR3nt: TGTGCTAGTGGTTTGGTACAGGGAGTAGGCGAGCAGTACTTC; CDR3aa: CASGLVQGVGEQYF
v_gene: TRBV4-3; d_gene: TRBD1; abundance: NA; j_gene: TRBJ1-5; CDR3nt: TGCGCCAGCAGCCAAGATCTCGGGACAGGGGAACAGCCCCAGCATTTT; CDR3aa: CASSQDLGTGEQPQHF
v_gene: TRBV7-2; d_gene: NA; abundance: NA; j_gene: TRBJ1-2; CDR3nt: TGTGCCAGCATCCGACCCGGAGAGGGCTACACCTTC; CDR3aa: CASIRPGEGYTF
v_gene: TRBV14; d_gene: NA; abundance: NA; j_gene: TRBJ2-7; CDR3nt: TGTGCCAGCAGCCAAGATCTAGGAGACAGTCAGGCCAAGCAGTACTTC; CDR3aa: CASSQDLGDSQAKQYF
v_gene: TRBV4-1; d_gene: NA; abundance: NA; j_gene: TRBJ1-2; CDR3nt: TGCGCCAGCAATGGGCACGAAAGGCGTAATGGCTACACCTTC; CDR3aa: CASNGHERRNGYTF
v_gene: TRBV7-9; d_gene: TRBD1; abundance: NA; j_gene: TRBJ1-2; CDR3nt: TGTGCCAGCAGCTTAGCAGACAGGGTAGGCTACACCTTC; CDR3aa: CASSLADRVGYTF
v_gene: TRBV4-3; d_gene: TRBD2; abundance: NA; j_gene: TRBJ2-1; CDR3nt: TGCGCCAGCAGCCACTGTAGGGCGACTAGCGGCTACAATGAGCAGTTCTTC; CDR3aa: CASSHCRATSGYNEQFF
v_gene: TRBV20-1; d_gene: NA; abundance: NA; j_gene: TRBJ1-2; CDR3nt: TGCAGTGCTCTACCAGGGGGCTACACCTTC; CDR3aa: CSALPGGYTF
v_gene: TRBV2; d_gene: NA; abundance: NA; j_gene: TRBJ2-7; CDR3nt: TGTGCCAGCAGTATGAGGGGGTCAGGGGTCTCCTACGAGCAGTACTTC; CDR3aa: CASSMRGSGVSYEQYF
v_gene: TRBV28; d_gene: TRBD1; abundance: NA; j_gene: TRBJ2-7; CDR3nt: TGTGCCAGCAGTTTACAGGGACAGGTTCGGTACGAGCAGTACTTC; CDR3aa: CASSLQGQVRYEQYF
v_gene: TRBV9; d_gene: NA; abundance: NA; j_gene: TRBJ2-7; CDR3nt: TGTGCCAGCAGCCCAGGTTCTACGAGTTGGGCAACCTACGAGCAGTACTTC; CDR3aa: CASSPGSTSWATYEQYF
v_gene: TRBV4-1; d_gene: TRBD1; abundance: NA; j_gene: TRBJ2-2; CDR3nt: TGCGCCAGCAGCCAAGGATCCGGACAGGGGAGGATCGGGGAGCTGTTTTTT; CDR3aa: CASSQGSGQGRIGELFF
v_gene: TRBV27; d_gene: TRBD1; abundance: NA; j_gene: TRBJ2-7; CDR3nt: TGTGCCAGCAGCCCGGGACAGGGGGCGAACGAGCAGTACTTC; CDR3aa: CASSPGQGANEQYF
v_gene: TRBV7-8; d_gene: NA; abundance: NA; j_gene: TRBJ1-5; CDR3nt: TGTGCCAGCAGCCCGGGGCGGGGGGGTCGGCACAATCAGCCCCAGCATTTT; CDR3aa: CASSPGRGGRHNQPQHF
v_gene: TRBV5-8; d_gene: TRBD1; abundance: NA; j_gene: TRBJ1-1; CDR3nt: TGTGCCAGCAGCTTGTCCGGAGGACAGGGGATGGTTCTGTACACTGAAGCTTTCTTT; CDR3aa: CASSLSGGQGMVLYTEAFF
v_gene: TRBV7-6; d_gene: TRBD1; abundance: NA; j_gene: TRBJ2-7; CDR3nt: TGTGCCAGCAGCCCTATTCACCGGGACAGGGGGTACGAGCAGTACTTC; CDR3aa: CASSPIHRDRGYEQYF
v_gene: TRBV11-3; d_gene: TRBD2; abundance: NA; j_gene: TRBJ2-3; CDR3nt: TGTGCCAGCAGCCCTCAGGGTACTAGCGGGGGGACAGATACGCAGTATTTT; CDR3aa: CASSPQGTSGGTDTQYF